The following is a T cell receptor (beta chain) sequence with its context. Germline-derived CDR1 and CDR2 are SGHNT and YENEEA. The trim removed 1 base at V and 9 bases at J, leaving 6 bases unmatched. This CDR3 contains 14 residues. Methods used by the authors: Cell counts per sample came from amplifying reference gene primers. The data were produced by immunoSEQ multiplex PCR, yet TCRdb's version contains in-frame clones alone and is incomplete. The V and J calls and clone size come from that table; D and trimming were worked out from the DNA. The sample carries around 220,000 clones, approximately 87% recorded once. This sample is part of a study of blood T cell repertoires in COVID-19. At the level of the study: The United States, Italy and Spain supplied acute and convalescent COVID-19 samples. Sources were T cells, B-cell-depleted T cells, or PBMCs; the material itself was cDNA or gDNA.

Sample: peripheral blood. The rearrangement links TRBV11-3 to TRBJ2-1; TRBD2 matches at 7 bases. The sequence came from a woman between 50 and 59 years old with acute or convalescent COVID-19. The CDR3 DNA is TGTGCCAGCAGCTTAGGAAGCGGGGAGGGTGAGCAGTTCTTC. It translates to CASSLGSGEGEQFF.